Listed here are 8 T cell receptor beta chains from one sample, sequenced in a study of blood T cell repertoires in COVID-19. The table came from immunoSEQ multiplex PCR; TCRdb's copy has only in-frame clones and leaves some out. The sample consists of 200,000 to 250,000 clones, 81% of them appearing once. Sequenced material: PBMCs or T cells enriched from blood (not recorded which). The receptors derive from a woman between 50 and 59 years old with acute COVID-19.

The V call is TRBV6-2 or TRBV6-3, the J call TRBJ2-7; 10 bases fit TRBD1. This CDR3 spans 16 amino acids. V was pared by 2 bases and J by 0 bases, with 4 bases of the junction left unmatched. Germline V gene sequence: CDR1 MNHEY, CDR2 SVGEGT. This CDR3 is CASSYRGQGRSYEQYF. Here the CDR3 DNA reads TGTGCCAGCAGTTACAGGGGACAGGGGCGCTCCTACGAGCAGTACTTC.

The chain recombines TRBV7-2 with TRBJ2-6; D is possibly TRBD1 (6 bases). The CDR3 loop spans 19 amino acids. The V and J ends lost 7 bases and 3 bases respectively, with 25 bases between them. CDR1 is SGHTA and CDR2 is FQGNSA in the germline V gene. The CDR3 DNA reads as TGTGCCAGCATCACAGACCAGGGGCTTTCCTCCGGTGGGGCCAACGTCCTGACTTTC. This sequence encodes CASITDQGLSSGGANVLTF. Full variable domain (remainder filled in from reference TRBV7-2 and TRBJ2-6): GAGVSQSPSNKVTEKGKDVELRCDPISGHTALYWYRQSLGQGLEFLIYFQGNSAPDKSGLPSDRFSAERTGGSVSTLTIQRTQQEDSAVYLCASITDQGLSSGGANVLTFGAGSRLTVL.

The chain carries TRBV6-5 and TRBJ1-4; D gene uncertain. The CDR3 length is 15 residues. Looked up from germline, CDR1 is MNHEY and CDR2 is SVGAGI. The V and J ends lost 6 bases and 5 bases respectively, with 16 bases between them. In DNA, the CDR3 is TGTGCCAGCAGCCGACTAAGTTACGGAAATGAAAAACTGTTTTTT. Translated, it gives CASSRLSYGNEKLFF.

This chain links TRBV7-9 with TRBJ2-1; D unresolved. The germline gives CDR1 SEHNR, CDR2 FQNEAQ (reference sequence). V lost 3 bases to trimming and J lost 0 bases, with 6 bases between them. The CDR3 sequence is 14 residues long. CDR3: CASSLSSSYNEQFF. Written as DNA, the CDR3 is TGTGCCAGCAGCTTGAGTAGCTCCTACAATGAGCAGTTCTTC.

The V call is TRBV29-1, the J call TRBJ1-1; D is perhaps TRBD1 (5 bases). The length of the CDR3 is 12 residues. CDR1 is SQVTM and CDR2 is ANQGSEA in the germline V gene. V was trimmed by 3 bases and J by 1 base, leaving 6 bases between them. CDR3 coding DNA: TGCAGCGTTGATGACAGGAACACTGAAGCTTTCTTT. This gives the protein CSVDDRNTEAFF.

The chain couples TRBV10-3 to TRBJ1-2; D not resolved. V was trimmed by 2 bases and J by 2 bases, leaving 9 bases between them. This CDR3 is 14 amino acids long. Germline V CDR1 and CDR2: ENHRY, SYGVKD. In DNA form, the CDR3 reads TGTGCCATCAGTGAGACTGGGCCCAACTATGGCTACACCTTC. Translation gives CAISETGPNYGYTF.

This sequence joins TRBV28 and TRBJ2-7, with 7 bases lining up with TRBD2. Germline-derived CDR1 and CDR2 are MDHEN and SYDVKM. Germline trimming cut 2 bases from V and 0 bases from J; bases unmatched to any gene: 1. The CDR3 extends over 14 amino acids. The CDR3 region has the DNA TGTGCCAGCAGTTTACTAGCGGACTCCTACGAGCAGTACTTC. Amino acid sequence: CASSLLADSYEQYF.

V is TRBV6-5 and J is TRBJ1-1; TRBD1 aligns across 7 bases. The V segment lost 6 bases and the J segment 7 bases; nucleotides outside the gene matches: 11. The length of the CDR3 is 14 residues. Germline lookup yields CDR1 MNHEY and CDR2 SVGAGI. The CDR3 DNA sequence: TGTGCCAGCAGGGTGACAGGGTCCAGAAGTGAAGCTTTCTTT. As protein: CASRVTGSRSEAFF.